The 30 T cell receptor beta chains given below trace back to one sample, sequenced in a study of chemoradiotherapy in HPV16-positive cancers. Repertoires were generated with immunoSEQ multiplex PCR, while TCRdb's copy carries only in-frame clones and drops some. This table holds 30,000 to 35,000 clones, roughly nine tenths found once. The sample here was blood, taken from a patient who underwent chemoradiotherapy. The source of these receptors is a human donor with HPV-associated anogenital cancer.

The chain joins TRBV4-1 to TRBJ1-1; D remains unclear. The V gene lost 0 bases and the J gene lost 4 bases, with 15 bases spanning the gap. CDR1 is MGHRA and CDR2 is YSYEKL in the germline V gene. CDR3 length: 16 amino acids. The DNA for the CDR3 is TGCGCCAGCAGCCAAGATTTGGCCGGGATGAGCACTGAAGCTTTCTTT. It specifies CASSQDLAGMSTEAFF.

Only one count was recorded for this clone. The CDR3 sequence is CASSPDSSNQPQHF. CDR3 DNA: TGTGCCAGCTCTCCCGACAGTAGCAATCAGCCCCAGCATTTT. The chain combines TRBV18 with TRBJ1-5; possible D gene TRBD1, 5 bases. The CDR3 is made up of 14 amino acids. Trimming took off 6 bases at V and 0 bases at J, with 9 bases between the two ends. Germline V lookup: CDR1 KGHSH, CDR2 LQKENI.

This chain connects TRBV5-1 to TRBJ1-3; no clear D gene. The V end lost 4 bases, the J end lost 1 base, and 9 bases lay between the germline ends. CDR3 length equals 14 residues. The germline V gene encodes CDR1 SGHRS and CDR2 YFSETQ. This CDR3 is CASSATTSGNTIYF. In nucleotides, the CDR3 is TGCGCCAGCAGCGCCACGACGTCTGGAAACACCATATATTTT.

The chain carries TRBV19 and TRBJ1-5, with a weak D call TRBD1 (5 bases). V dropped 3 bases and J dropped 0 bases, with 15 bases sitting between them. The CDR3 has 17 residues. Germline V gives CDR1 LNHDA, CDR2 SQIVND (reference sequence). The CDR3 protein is CASSMTSLTDSNQPQHF. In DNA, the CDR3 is TGTGCCAGTAGTATGACGTCCCTGACAGATAGCAATCAGCCCCAGCATTTT.

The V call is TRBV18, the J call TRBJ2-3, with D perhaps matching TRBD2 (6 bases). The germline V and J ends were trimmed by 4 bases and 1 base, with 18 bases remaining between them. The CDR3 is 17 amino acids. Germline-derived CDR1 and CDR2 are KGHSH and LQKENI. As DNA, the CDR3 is TGTGCCAGCTCACTGGGGACGGCGGGAATCGGCACAGATACGCAGTATTTT. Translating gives CASSLGTAGIGTDTQYF.

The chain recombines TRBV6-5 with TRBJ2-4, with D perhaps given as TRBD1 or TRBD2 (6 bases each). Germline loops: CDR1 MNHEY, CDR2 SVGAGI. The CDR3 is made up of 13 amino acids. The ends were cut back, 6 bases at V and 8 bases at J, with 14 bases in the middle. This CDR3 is CASRRGRAYIQYF. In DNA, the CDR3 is TGTGCCAGCAGACGGGGGCGCGCGTACATTCAGTACTTC.

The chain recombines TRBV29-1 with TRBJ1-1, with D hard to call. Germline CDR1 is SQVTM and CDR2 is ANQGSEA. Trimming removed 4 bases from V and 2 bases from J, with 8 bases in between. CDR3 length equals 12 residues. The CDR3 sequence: CSVVHGNTEAFF. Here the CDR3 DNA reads TGCAGCGTTGTCCACGGTAACACTGAAGCTTTCTTT.

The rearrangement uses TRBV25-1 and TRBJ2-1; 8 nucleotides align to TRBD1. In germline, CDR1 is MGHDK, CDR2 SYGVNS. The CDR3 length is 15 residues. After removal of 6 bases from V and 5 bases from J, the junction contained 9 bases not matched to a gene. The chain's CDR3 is CASSEGGQVNNEQFF. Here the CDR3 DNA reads TGTGCCAGCAGCGAGGGGGGACAGGTCAACAATGAGCAGTTCTTC. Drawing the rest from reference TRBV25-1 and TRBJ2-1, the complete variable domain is EADIYQTPRYLVIGTGKKITLECSQTMGHDKMYWYQQDPGMELHLIHYSYGVNSTEKGDLSSESTVSRIRTEHFPLTLESARPSHTSQYLCASSEGGQVNNEQFFGPGTRLTVL.

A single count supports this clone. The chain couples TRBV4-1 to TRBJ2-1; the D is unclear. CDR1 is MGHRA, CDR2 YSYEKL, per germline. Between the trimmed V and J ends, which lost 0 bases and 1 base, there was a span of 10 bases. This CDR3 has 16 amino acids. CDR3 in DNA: TGCGCCAGCAGCCAAGAGAGTAGTGGGTCCTACAATGAGCAGTTCTTC. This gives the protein CASSQESSGSYNEQFF.

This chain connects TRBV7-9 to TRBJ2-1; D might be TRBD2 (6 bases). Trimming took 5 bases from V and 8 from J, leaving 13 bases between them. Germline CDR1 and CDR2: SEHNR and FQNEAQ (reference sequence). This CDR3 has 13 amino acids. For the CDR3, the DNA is TGTGCCAGCAGCCCCCCTAGCGCAGATGAGCAGTTCTTC. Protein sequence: CASSPPSADEQFF.

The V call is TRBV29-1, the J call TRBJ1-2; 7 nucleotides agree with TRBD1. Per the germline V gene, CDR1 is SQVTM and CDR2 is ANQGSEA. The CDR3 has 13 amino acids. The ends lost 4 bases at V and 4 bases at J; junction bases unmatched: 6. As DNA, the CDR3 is TGCAGCGTTGGGTTGCCAGGGGGCTATGGCTACACCTTC. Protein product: CSVGLPGGYGYTF. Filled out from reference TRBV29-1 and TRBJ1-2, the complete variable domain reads SAVISQKPSRDICQRGTSLTIQCQVDSQVTMMFWYRQQPGQSLTLIATANQGSEATYESGFVIDKFPISRPNLTFSTLTVSNMSPEDSSIYLCSVGLPGGYGYTFGSGTRLTVV.

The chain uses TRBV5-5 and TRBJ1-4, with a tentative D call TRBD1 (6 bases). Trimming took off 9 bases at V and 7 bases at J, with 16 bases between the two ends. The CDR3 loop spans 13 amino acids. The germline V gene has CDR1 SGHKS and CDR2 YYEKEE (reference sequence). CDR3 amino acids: CAKPGAGGEKLFF. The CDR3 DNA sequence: TGTGCCAAACCGGGGGCAGGCGGTGAAAAACTGTTTTTT.

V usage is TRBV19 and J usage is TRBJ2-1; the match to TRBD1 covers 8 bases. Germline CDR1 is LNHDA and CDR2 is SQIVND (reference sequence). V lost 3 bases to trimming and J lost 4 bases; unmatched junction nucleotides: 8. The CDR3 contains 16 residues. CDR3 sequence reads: CASSMTGTGLYNEQFF. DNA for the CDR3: TGTGCCAGTAGTATGACCGGGACAGGACTTTACAATGAGCAGTTCTTC.

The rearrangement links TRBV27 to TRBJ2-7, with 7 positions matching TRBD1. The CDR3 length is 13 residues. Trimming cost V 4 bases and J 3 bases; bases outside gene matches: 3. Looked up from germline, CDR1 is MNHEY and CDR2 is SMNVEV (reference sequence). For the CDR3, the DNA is TGTGCCAGCAGTTCGGGACAGTACTACGAGCAGTACTTC. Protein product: CASSSGQYYEQYF.

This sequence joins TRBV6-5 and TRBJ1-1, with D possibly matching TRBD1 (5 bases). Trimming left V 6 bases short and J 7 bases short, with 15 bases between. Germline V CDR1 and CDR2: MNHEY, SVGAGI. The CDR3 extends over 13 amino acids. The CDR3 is CASSFGTQGEAFF. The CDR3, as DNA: TGTGCCAGCAGCTTCGGGACCCAGGGTGAAGCTTTCTTT.

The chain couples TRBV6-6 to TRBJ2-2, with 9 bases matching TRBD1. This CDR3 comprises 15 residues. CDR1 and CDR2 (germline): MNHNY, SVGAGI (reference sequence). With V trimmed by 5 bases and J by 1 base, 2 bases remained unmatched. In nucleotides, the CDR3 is TGTGCCAGCAGTGGGGACAGGGAGAACACCGGGGAGCTGTTTTTT. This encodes CASSGDRENTGELFF.

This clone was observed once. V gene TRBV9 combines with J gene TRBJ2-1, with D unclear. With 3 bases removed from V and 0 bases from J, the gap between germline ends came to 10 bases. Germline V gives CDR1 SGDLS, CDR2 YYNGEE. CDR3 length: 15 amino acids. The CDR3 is CASSGRLSSYNEQFF. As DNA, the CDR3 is TGTGCCAGCAGCGGCCGCCTAAGCTCCTACAATGAGCAGTTCTTC. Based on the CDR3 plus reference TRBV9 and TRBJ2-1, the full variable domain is DSGVTQTPKHLITATGQRVTLRCSPRSGDLSVYWYQQSLDQGLQFLIQYYNGEERAKGNILERFSAQQFPDLHSELNLSSLELGDSALYFCASSGRLSSYNEQFFGPGTRLTVL.

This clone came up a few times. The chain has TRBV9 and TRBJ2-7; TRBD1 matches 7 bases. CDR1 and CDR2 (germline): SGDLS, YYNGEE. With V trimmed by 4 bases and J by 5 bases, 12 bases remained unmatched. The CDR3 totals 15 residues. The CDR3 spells CASSLATGRTDEQYF. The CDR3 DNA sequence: TGTGCCAGCAGCTTGGCGACAGGGCGGACGGACGAGCAGTACTTC.

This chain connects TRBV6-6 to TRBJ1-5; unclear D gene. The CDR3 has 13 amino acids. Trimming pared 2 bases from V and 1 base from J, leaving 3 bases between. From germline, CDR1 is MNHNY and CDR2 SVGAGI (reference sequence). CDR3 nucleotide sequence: TGTGCCAGCAGTTACAGGAGCAATCAGCCCCAGCATTTT. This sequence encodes CASSYRSNQPQHF.

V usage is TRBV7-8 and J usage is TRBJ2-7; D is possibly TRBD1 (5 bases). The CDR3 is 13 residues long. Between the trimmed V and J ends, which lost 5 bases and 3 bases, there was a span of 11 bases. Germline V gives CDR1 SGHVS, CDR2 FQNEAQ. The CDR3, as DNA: TGTGCCAGCAGCAGCCCGACAGACTACGAGCAGTACTTC. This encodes CASSSPTDYEQYF.

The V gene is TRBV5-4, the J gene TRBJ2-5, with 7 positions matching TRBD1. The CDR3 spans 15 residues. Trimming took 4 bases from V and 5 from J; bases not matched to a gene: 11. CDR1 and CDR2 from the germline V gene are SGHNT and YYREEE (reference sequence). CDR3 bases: TGTGCCAGCAGCAGATACAGGGGCCCGGGGGAGACCCAGTACTTC. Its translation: CASSRYRGPGETQYF.

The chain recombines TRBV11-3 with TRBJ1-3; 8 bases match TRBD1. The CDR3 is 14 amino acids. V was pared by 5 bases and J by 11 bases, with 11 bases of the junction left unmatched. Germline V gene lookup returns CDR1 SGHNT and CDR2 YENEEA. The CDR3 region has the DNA TGTGCCAGCAGCCTGGGACAGGTGGGTCCCGCCATATATTTT. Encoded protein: CASSLGQVGPAIYF.

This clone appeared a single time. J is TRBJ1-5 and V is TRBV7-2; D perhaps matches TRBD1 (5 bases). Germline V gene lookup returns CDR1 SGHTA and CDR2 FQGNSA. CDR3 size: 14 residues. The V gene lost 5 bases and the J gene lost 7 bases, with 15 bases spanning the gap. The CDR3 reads CASSPGSGWQPQHF. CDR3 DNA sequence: TGTGCCAGCAGCCCAGGTTCAGGGTGGCAGCCCCAGCATTTT.

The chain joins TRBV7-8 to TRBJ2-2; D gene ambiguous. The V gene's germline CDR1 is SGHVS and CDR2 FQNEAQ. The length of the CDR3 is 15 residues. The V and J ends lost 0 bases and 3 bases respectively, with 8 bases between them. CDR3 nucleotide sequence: TGTGCCAGCAGCTTAGCGGGCTCATACACCGGGGAGCTGTTTTTT. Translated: CASSLAGSYTGELFF.

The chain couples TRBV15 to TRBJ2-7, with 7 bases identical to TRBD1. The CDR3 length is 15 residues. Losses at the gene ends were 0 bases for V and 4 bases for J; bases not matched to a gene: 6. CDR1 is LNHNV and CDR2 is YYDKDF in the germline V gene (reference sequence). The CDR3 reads CATSRDVDRIYEQYF. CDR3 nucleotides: TGTGCCACCAGCAGAGATGTGGACAGGATATACGAGCAGTACTTC.

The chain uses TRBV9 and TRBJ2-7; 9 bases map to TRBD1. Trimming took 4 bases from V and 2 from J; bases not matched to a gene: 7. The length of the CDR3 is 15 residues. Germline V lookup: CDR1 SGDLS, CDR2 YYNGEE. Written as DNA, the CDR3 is TGTGCCAGCAGCTTGGGACAGGGACCTACCTACGAGCAGTACTTC. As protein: CASSLGQGPTYEQYF.

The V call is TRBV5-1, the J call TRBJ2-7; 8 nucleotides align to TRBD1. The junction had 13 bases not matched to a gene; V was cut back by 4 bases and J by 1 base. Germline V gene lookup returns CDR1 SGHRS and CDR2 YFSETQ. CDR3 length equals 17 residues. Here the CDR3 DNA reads TGCGCCAGCAGCGGTGGGACAGGCCGAATTATATCCTACGAGCAGTACTTC. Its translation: CASSGGTGRIISYEQYF.

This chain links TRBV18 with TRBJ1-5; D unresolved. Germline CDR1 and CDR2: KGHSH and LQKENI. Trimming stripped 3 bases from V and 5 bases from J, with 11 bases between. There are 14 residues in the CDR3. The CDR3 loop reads CASSPGRVDQPQHF. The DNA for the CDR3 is TGTGCCAGCTCACCGGGGAGGGTAGATCAGCCCCAGCATTTT.

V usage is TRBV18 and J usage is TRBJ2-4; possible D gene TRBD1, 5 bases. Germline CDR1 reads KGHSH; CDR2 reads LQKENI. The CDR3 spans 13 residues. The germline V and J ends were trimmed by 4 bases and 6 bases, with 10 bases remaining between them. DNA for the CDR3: TGTGCCAGCTCACTCAGGGAACCAAACATTCAGTACTTC. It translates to CASSLREPNIQYF. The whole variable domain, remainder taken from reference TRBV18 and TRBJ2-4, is NAGVMQNPRHLVRRRGQEARLRCSPMKGHSHVYWYRQLPEEGLKFMVYLQKENIIDESGMPKERFSAEFPKEGPSILRIQQVVRGDSAAYFCASSLREPNIQYFGAGTRLSVL.

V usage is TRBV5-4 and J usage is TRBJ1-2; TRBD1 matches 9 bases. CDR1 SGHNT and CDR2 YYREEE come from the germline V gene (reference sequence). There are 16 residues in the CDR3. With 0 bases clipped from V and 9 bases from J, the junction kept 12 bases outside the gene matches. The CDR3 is CASSLVLGTGSLSYTF. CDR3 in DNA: TGTGCCAGCAGCTTGGTGTTAGGGACAGGGTCTCTCAGCTACACCTTC.